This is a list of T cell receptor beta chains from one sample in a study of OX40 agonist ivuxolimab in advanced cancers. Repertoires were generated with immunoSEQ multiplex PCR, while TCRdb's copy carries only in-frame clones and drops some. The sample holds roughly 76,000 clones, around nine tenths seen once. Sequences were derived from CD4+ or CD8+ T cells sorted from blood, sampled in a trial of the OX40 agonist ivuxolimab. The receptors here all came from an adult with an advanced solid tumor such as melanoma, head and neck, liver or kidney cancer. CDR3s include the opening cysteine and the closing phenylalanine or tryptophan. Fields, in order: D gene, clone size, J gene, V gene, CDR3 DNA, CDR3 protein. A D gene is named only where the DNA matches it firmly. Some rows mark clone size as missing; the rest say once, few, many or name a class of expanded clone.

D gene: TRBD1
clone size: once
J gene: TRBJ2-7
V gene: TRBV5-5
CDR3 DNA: TGTGCCAGCAGCTGGACAGGTAACTACGAGCAGTACTTC
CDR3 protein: CASSWTGNYEQYF

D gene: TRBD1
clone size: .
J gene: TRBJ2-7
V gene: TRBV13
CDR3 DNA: TGTGCCAGCAGCTTTGGACAGGGGGGGAGTTCCTACGAGCAGTACTTC
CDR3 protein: CASSFGQGGSSYEQYF

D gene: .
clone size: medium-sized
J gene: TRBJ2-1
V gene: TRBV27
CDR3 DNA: TGTGCCAGCAGTAGGGCTGACGGAGGCTCCTACAATGAGCAGTTCTTC
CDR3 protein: CASSRADGGSYNEQFF

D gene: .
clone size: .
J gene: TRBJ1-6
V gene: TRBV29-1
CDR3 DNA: TGCAGCGTCCAATCGGGAGACTATAATTCACCCCTCCACTTT
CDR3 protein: CSVQSGDYNSPLHF

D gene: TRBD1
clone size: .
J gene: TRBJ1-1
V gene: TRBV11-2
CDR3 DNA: TGTGCCAGCAGCCAAACAGGGGACGACACTGAAGCTTTCTTT
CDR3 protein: CASSQTGDDTEAFF

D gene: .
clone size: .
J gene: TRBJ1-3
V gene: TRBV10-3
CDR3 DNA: TGTGCCATCAGTGACCTCGAGGGCCCCATATATTTT
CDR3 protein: CAISDLEGPIYF

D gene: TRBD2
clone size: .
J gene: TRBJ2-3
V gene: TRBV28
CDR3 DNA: TGTGCCAGCAGTGGACGAACTAGCGGGAACGCAGATACGCAGTATTTT
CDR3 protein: CASSGRTSGNADTQYF

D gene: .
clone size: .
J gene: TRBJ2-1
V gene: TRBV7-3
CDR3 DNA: TGTGCCAGCAGCCCGCCCCTTTACAATGAGCAGTTCTTC
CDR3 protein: CASSPPLYNEQFF

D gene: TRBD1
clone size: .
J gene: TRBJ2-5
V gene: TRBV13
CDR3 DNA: TGTGCCAGCAGCACATGGGACAGGGACCAGGAGACCCAGTACTTC
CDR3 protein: CASSTWDRDQETQYF

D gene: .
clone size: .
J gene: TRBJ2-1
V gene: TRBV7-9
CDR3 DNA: TGTGCCAGCAGCTTAGGGATTACTGAGCAGTTCTTC
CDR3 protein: CASSLGITEQFF

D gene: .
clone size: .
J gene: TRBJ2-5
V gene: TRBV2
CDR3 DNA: TGTGCCAGCAGCGCACTGCAACGACCAGAGACCCAGTACTTC
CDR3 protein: CASSALQRPETQYF

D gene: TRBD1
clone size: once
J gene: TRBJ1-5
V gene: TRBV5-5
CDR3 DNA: TGTGCCAGCACCATCGACAGGGCTTTAAGCAATCAGCCCCAGCATTTT
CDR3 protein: CASTIDRALSNQPQHF

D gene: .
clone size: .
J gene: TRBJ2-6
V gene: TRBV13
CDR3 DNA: TGTGCCAGCAGCTTGGCCAACTCTGGGGCCAACGTCCTGACTTTC
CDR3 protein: CASSLANSGANVLTF

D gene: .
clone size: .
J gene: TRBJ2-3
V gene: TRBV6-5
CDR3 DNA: TGTGCCAGCAGTTACTCTGCAGGCACAGATACGCAGTATTTT
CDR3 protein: CASSYSAGTDTQYF

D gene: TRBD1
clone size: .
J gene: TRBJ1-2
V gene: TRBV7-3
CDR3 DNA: TGTGCCAGCAGCTCAACAGGGGGCAATGGCTACACCTTC
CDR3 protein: CASSSTGGNGYTF

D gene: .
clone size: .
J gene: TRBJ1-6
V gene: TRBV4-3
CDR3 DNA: TGCGCCAGCAGCCAATCCACAGTCGGGGGGCACCCGAGCTCCTATAATTCACCCCTCCACTTT
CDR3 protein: CASSQSTVGGHPSSYNSPLHF

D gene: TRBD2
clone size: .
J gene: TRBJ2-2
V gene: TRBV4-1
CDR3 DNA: TGCGCCAGCAGCCCCGGGACTAGCGGGAGTGTCGGGGAGCTGTTTTTT
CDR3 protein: CASSPGTSGSVGELFF

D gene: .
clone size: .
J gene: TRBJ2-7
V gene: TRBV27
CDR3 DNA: TGTGCCAGCAGTTTGCGGGGAATATACGAGCAGTACTTC
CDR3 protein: CASSLRGIYEQYF